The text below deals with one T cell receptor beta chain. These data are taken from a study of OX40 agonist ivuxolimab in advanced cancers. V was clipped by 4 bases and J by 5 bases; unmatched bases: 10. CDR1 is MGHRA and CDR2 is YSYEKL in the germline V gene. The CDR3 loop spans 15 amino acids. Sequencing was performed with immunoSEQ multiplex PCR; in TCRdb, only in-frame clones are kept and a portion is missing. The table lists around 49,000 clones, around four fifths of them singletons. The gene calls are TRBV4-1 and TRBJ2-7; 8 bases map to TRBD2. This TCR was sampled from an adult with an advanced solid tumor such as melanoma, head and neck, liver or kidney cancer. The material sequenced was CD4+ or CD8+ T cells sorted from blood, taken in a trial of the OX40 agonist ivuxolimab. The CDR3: CASSRAGASPNEQYF. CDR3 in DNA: TGCGCCAGCAGCCGAGCGGGAGCTTCGCCCAACGAGCAGTACTTC.